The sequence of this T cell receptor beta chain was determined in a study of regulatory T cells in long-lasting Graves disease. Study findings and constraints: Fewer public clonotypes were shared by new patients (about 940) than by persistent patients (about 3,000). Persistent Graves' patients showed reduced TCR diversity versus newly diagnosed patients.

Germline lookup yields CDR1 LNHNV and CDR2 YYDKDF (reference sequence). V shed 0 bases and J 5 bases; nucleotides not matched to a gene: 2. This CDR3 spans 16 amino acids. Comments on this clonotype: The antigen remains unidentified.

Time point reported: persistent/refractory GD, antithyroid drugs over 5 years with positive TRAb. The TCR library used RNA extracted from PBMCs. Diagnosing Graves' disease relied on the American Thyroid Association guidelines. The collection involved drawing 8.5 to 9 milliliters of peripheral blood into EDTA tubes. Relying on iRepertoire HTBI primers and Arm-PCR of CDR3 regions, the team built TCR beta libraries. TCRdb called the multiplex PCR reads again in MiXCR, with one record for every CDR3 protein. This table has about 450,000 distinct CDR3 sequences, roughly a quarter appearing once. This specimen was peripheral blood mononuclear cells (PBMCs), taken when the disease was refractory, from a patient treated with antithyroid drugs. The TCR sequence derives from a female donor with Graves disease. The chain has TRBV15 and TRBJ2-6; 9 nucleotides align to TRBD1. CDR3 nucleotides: TGTGCCACCAGCAGAGAACAGGGGGCTAGGGCCAACGTCCTGACTTTC. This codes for CATSREQGARANVLTF. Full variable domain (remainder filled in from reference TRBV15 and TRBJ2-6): DAMVIQNPRYQVTQFGKPVTLSCSQTLNHNVMYWYQQKSSQAPKLLFHYYDKDFNNEADTPDNFQSRRPNTSFCFLDIRSPGLGDTAMYLCATSREQGARANVLTFGAGSRLTVL.